The sequence of this T cell receptor (beta chain) was determined in a study of blood T cell repertoires in COVID-19. Study information: Samples representing acute and convalescent COVID-19 were sourced from the United States, Italy and Spain. The cDNA or gDNA used as material had been derived from T cells, B-cell-depleted T cells, or PBMCs.

Trimming stripped 1 base from V and 7 bases from J, with 14 bases between. The CDR3 has 16 residues. CDR1 is SGHTA, CDR2 FQGNSA, per germline. Authors' processing steps: Estimated nucleated cell counts came from reference gene primer amplification. TCRdb keeps only in-frame clones here, not all; method: immunoSEQ multiplex PCR. V, J and clone size are those of that table, while D and trimming were read from the DNA. The table lists approximately 120,000 clones, over 75% of them singletons. Sequencing was performed on peripheral blood. V gene TRBV7-2 combines with J gene TRBJ1-6; no firm D call. The clonotype originates from a man in his sixties with acute or convalescent COVID-19. This chain's CDR3 is CASSLGGGAKNSPLHF. CDR3 DNA sequence: TGTGCCAGCAGCTTAGGAGGTGGAGCCAAAAATTCACCCCTCCACTTT.